The 14 T cell receptor beta chains reported below all come from one sample, sequenced in a study of naive and memory T cell subsets. As to treatment: skin biopsy from PPD injection site in Mantoux-positive individual. TCR cDNA received a 3' ligated oligonucleotide that carried a UMI. Ligated cDNA underwent four rounds of PCR with nested alpha and beta constant region primers and SP2. TCRdb re-called the UMI-ligation and nested PCR reads through MiXCR, storing one row per CDR3 protein. The table has around 30,000 distinct CDR3 sequences, approximately 7.1% seen once. Specimen: skin, collected from a tuberculin skin test site. The source is an adult in good health.

The sample holds many counts of this clonotype. The chain is built from TRBV6-5 and TRBJ1-5; 9 bases are a match to TRBD1. From germline, CDR1 is MNHEY and CDR2 SVGAGI. J was trimmed by 1 base and V by 6 bases; bases with no gene match: 4. This CDR3 comprises 15 residues. The CDR3 DNA reads as TGTGCCAGCAGCCTGACAGGGGGGAGCAATCAGCCCCAGCATTTT. Its protein is CASSLTGGSNQPQHF.

This clonotype was counted ten times or more. The J gene is TRBJ2-3, the V gene TRBV3-1; the match to TRBD2 covers 7 bases. The CDR3 spans 15 residues. Trimming removed 4 bases from V and 0 bases from J; junction bases left unmatched: 4. Looked up from germline, CDR1 is LGHDT and CDR2 is YNNKEL (reference sequence). The CDR3 protein is CASSPTSSSTDTQYF. DNA of the CDR3: TGTGCCAGCAGCCCGACTAGCTCCAGCACAGATACGCAGTATTTT.

This clonotype was seen many times. The chain carries TRBV5-1 and TRBJ1-6, with D possibly TRBD1 on 5 matching bases. Deletions cut 0 bases from V and 10 bases from J, with 14 bases between. Looked up from germline, CDR1 is SGHRS and CDR2 is YFSETQ. CDR3 length: 15 amino acids. The CDR3 DNA sequence: TGCGCCAGCAGCTTGGAGGGCAGGGAGCAGTCACCCCTCCACTTT. Its translation is CASSLEGREQSPLHF.

This clonotype was recorded at least ten times. The V and J genes are TRBV29-1 and TRBJ1-2; possibly TRBD1 for D (5 bases). Germline V gene sequence: CDR1 SQVTM, CDR2 ANQGSEA. Trimming stripped 1 base from V and 9 bases from J, with 12 bases between. The CDR3 totals 12 residues. The CDR3 sequence: CSVEGAGWSYTF. The CDR3 DNA reads as TGCAGCGTTGAAGGGGCAGGGTGGAGCTACACCTTC.

This clonotype was observed at least ten times. The chain has TRBV6-6 and TRBJ2-6; the D gene could be TRBD1 or TRBD2 (5 bases each). Germline V gene lookup returns CDR1 MNHNY and CDR2 SVGAGI (reference sequence). This CDR3 has 15 amino acids. V dropped 8 bases and J dropped 1 base, with 12 bases sitting between them. Written as DNA, the CDR3 is TGTGCCAGCGTTCCCGAGGGGTCTGGGGCCAACGTCCTGACTTTC. Its translation is CASVPEGSGANVLTF.

The CDR3 loop is CASSFGTSPGEQYF. Written as DNA, the CDR3 is TGTGCCAGCAGCTTTGGGACATCACCGGGGGAGCAGTACTTC. V usage is TRBV7-9 and J usage is TRBJ2-7, with a possible D match to TRBD1 (6 bases). The CDR3 loop spans 14 amino acids. Germline V gene sequence: CDR1 SEHNR, CDR2 FQNEAQ (reference sequence). V lost 3 bases and J lost 7, with 16 bases in between.

This clonotype was found many times. The V gene is TRBV29-1, the J gene TRBJ2-7; weak D call: TRBD1 (6 bases). The ends were cut back, 6 bases at V and 7 bases at J, with 19 bases in the middle. Germline V gives CDR1 SQVTM, CDR2 ANQGSEA. This CDR3 is built from 13 residues. CDR3 amino acids: CSVMEDAGEEQYF. The CDR3 DNA reads as TGCAGCGTCATGGAGGATGCAGGGGAAGAGCAGTACTTC.

A few counts support this clonotype. The V and J genes are TRBV28 and TRBJ2-7, with unresolved D. The CDR3 is 13 residues long. CDR1 and CDR2 (germline): MDHEN, SYDVKM. V lost 1 base and J lost 7, with 11 bases in between. In DNA form, the CDR3 reads TGTGCCAGCAGTTTATCACCCTTTAGTGAGCAGTACTTC. This encodes CASSLSPFSEQYF. The complete variable domain, with remaining parts taken from reference TRBV28 and TRBJ2-7, reads DVKVTQSSRYLVKRTGEKVFLECVQDMDHENMFWYRQDPGLGLRLIYFSYDVKMKEKGDIPEGYSVSREKKERFSLILESASTNQTSMYLCASSLSPFSEQYFGPGTRLTVT.

This clonotype was observed many times. The chain joins TRBV3-1 to TRBJ1-1; 9 positions match TRBD1. V lost 4 bases and J lost 4; bases outside the gene matches: 4. The germline V gene has CDR1 LGHDT and CDR2 YNNKEL (reference sequence). This CDR3 comprises 14 residues. In nucleotides, the CDR3 is TGTGCCAGCAGCCCTAGGACAGGGGCCACTGAAGCTTTCTTT. Translated, it gives CASSPRTGATEAFF.

This clonotype was recorded at least ten times. The rearrangement joins TRBV2 to TRBJ2-7; possible D gene TRBD2, 5 bases. CDR1 SNHLY and CDR2 FYNNEI come from the germline V gene. CDR3 length equals 14 residues. Trimming removed 7 bases from V and 0 bases from J, with 13 bases in between. As DNA, the CDR3 is TGTGCCAGCACCCGGACTGGAGGCTCCTACGAGCAGTACTTC. This sequence encodes CASTRTGGSYEQYF.

This clonotype turned up a few times. This chain uses TRBV5-6 with TRBJ2-1; 13 positions agree with TRBD2. The length of the CDR3 is 18 residues. Germline CDR1 SGHDT, CDR2 YYEEEE. V trimming: 4 bases; J trimming: 4 bases; junction bases outside the gene matches: 11. The CDR3 bases are TGTGCCAGCAGCCTCACTAGCGGGGGGGCCCCTATGTACAATGAGCAGTTCTTC. Amino acid sequence: CASSLTSGGAPMYNEQFF.

The chain recombines TRBV20-1 with TRBJ1-1; tentative D call: TRBD1 (5 bases). Trimming took 6 bases from V and 2 from J, leaving 19 bases between them. CDR3 length equals 15 residues. Germline V CDR1 and CDR2: DFQATT, SNEGSKA (reference sequence). The chain's CDR3 is CSASSGPLPNTEAFF. CDR3 nucleotide sequence: TGCAGTGCAAGCTCAGGGCCACTACCAAACACTGAAGCTTTCTTT.

The chain has TRBV10-3 and TRBJ1-2; 9 nucleotides line up with TRBD1. CDR3 length: 13 amino acids. V shed 8 bases, J shed 4 bases, and the junction held 5 bases outside the gene matches. CDR1 and CDR2 (germline): ENHRY, SYGVKD. The CDR3 is CAICRGQGYGYTF. The CDR3 DNA reads as TGTGCCATCTGTAGGGGACAGGGCTATGGCTACACCTTC.

This clonotype was observed at least ten times. The chain links TRBV27 to TRBJ1-5; a possible D gene is TRBD1 (5 bases). This CDR3 region has 12 residues. Germline V gene lookup returns CDR1 MNHEY and CDR2 SMNVEV (reference sequence). V was trimmed by 2 bases and J by 6 bases, leaving 5 bases between them. The CDR3 DNA follows: TGTGCCAGCAGTTTACAGGGTCAGCCCCAGCATTTT. Translating gives CASSLQGQPQHF.